Reported below is one TCR beta chain. Its antigen specificity is not known. No quality values exist for individual bases; no much larger clone is one base distant. The label giving this sample's time point can be read as: about 5 months on oral tofacitinib. This specimen's treatment or condition label, per the study, means: oral pan-JAK inhibitor, 5-10 mg twice daily. Peripheral blood and lesional scalp punch biopsies were obtained from patients with alopecia areata. PBMCs were isolated by density centrifugation and stained for CD3, CD4 and CD8, after which CD4+ and CD8+ T cells were sorted on a FACSAria. Trimming costs V 3 bases and J 0 bases, and their ends lie 9 bases apart. CDR1 GTSNPN and CDR2 SVGIG were looked up in the germline V gene (reference sequence). Its CDR3 holds 14 amino acids, cysteine through phenylalanine. The read is trimmed to its CDR3 DNA, 42 bases read in frame from base 1. These data originate in a study of CD8+ T cells in alopecia areata (dated 2018 in TCRdb). For the wider study: Treated patients were enrolled in an open-label pilot trial of oral tofacitinib at 5 to 10 mg twice daily for moderate-to-severe alopecia areata. Patients stayed on tofacitinib for 6 to 18 months and then had 6 months of follow-up off drug so that delayed response and recurrence could be assessed. In treated patients, disease severity was measured using the SALT score, which gives the percentage of scalp surface area affected. In both human patients and the C3H/HeJ mouse model, the study applied high-throughput TCRbeta sequencing to look at T cell clonal expansion in alopecia areata. Human TCRbeta sequencing covered scalp tissue and sorted CD4+ and CD8+ peripheral blood T cells from patchy and totalis/universalis alopecia areata patients and healthy controls. Biopsies were taken from tofacitinib-treated patients at baseline and again at 4 and 24 weeks into treatment, and several of those patients also had a later scalp biopsy. Clonality in the scalp was compared among normal scalp (n=4), patchy alopecia areata scalp (n=8), and alopecia totalis/universalis scalp (n=8). RNA came from the PAXgene miRNA kit for fixed scalp, the miRNeasy kit for PBMCs, and the RNeasy kit for mouse skin. TCRbeta CDR3 regions were amplified by immunoSEQ multiplex PCR with 35 Vbeta forward and 13 Jbeta reverse primers.

Overall results and qualifications from the work: During tofacitinib treatment, many expanded lesional clones remained in scalp and blood, and this persistence may partly explain relapse after treatment is stopped. Compared with normal scalp, lesional scalp, particularly in alopecia totalis/universalis, had higher clonality and more expanded CD8+ clones, which suggests antigenic drive. Tofacitinib significantly lowered scalp clonality and the number of expanded CD8+ clones among the top 100 scalp clones. Scalp TCR repertoire analysis is complicated because resident alphabeta T cells in normal human skin are also sequenced, whereas mouse skin is dominated by gammadelta T cells. Compared with mice, TCR sequences shared between patients were less clear, possibly partly because of HLA diversity across the patient population. Because the treated cohort was small and included a single nonresponder, larger studies are needed to assess links between baseline CD8+ expansion and response.

The library relied on the immunoSEQ multiplex PCR assay. RNA was extracted from all samples and reverse transcribed into cDNA as template for TCR sequencing. First-strand cDNA was synthesized with SuperScript III using a 2:1 mix of oligo-dT and random hexamers. A synthetic immune receptor repertoire was used to gauge amplification bias, and whatever bias remained was removed computationally. The authors' analysis ran thus. Raw reads were preprocessed to remove errors, and CDR3 was defined by IMGT conventions from the conserved cysteine to phenylalanine. Clonality was calculated as 1 minus Shannon entropy normalized by log2 of the number of productive unique TCRs. Whether each scalp clone was CD4 or CD8 was inferred by checking scalp TCRbeta sequences against the CD4 and CD8 repertoires from sorted blood. TCRdb limited this immuneACCESS table to in-frame rearrangements with V and J called. A share of clones is missing; checked studies link under half to unresolved V genes, and the rest is unexplained. V, J and clone size derive from that table, while D and trimming were established from the DNA sequence. This sample is represented by approximately 280,000 clones; roughly 60% of them were singletons. Together, the top ten hold about 1.8% of the sample.

Here the sequenced sample was CD4+ T cells sorted from blood, taken at week 24, from a patient treated with tofacitinib. This chain is built from TRBV30 and TRBJ2-1, and TRBD1 may be the D gene, going by 5 matching bases. The sequence was collected from a human donor with alopecia areata. The CDR3 region has the sequence CAWSRVGSYNEQFF. The nucleotide sequence reads as follows: TGTGCCTGGAGCAGGGTAGGCTCCTACAATGAGCAGTTCTTC.